This T cell receptor (beta chain) was obtained from a study of cytomegalovirus exposure and HLA in healthy donors. CDR3 length: 16 amino acids. Trimming cost V 0 bases and J 7 bases, with 16 bases left between them. Germline V CDR1 and CDR2: SGHTS, YDEGEE. PCR employed 60 Vbeta and 13 Jbeta primers. Produced via immunoSEQ multiplex PCR; TCRdb's table is partial and in-frame only. This sample has about 90,000 clones, with roughly 60% found just once. V is TRBV5-8 and J is TRBJ2-2; the D gene is possibly TRBD1 (6 bases). Sequenced material: PBMCs. The receptor was isolated from a woman in her 30s in good health and CMV-seropositive. CDR3 DNA: TGTGCCAGCAGCTTGGGGCCCTTGGGGGCGATCGGGGAGCTGTTTTTT. Its translation: CASSLGPLGAIGELFF.